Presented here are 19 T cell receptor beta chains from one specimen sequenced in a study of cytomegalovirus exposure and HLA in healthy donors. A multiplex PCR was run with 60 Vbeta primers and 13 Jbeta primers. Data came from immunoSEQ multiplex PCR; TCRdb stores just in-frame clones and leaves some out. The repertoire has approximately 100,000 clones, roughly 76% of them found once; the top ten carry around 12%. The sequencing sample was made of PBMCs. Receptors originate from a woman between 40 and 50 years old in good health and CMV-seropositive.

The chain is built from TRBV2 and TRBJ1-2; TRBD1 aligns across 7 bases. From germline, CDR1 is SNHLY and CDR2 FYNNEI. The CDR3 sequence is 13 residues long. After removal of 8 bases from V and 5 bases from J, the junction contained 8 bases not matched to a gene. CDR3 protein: CASQDRNTYGYTF. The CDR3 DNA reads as TGTGCCAGCCAGGACAGGAATACGTATGGCTACACCTTC.

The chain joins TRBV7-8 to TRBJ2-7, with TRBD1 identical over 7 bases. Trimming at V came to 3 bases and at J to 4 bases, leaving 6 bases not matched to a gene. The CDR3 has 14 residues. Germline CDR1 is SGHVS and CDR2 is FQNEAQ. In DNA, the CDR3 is TGTGCCAGCAGCTTCCGGGACAGTTTGTACGAGCAGTACTTC. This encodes CASSFRDSLYEQYF.

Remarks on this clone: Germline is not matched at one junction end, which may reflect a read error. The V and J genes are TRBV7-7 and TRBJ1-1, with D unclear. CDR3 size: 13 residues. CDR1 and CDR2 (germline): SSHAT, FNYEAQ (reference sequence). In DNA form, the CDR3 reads TGTGCTAGCAGCCTAACGGTGAACACTGAAGCTTTCTTT. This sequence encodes CASSLTVNTEAFF.

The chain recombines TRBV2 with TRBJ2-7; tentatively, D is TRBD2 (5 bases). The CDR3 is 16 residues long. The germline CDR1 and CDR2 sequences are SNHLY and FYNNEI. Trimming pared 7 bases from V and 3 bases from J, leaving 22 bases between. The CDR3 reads CASKLEGVGLNYEQYF. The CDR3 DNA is TGTGCCAGCAAACTAGAGGGCGTTGGGCTTAACTACGAGCAGTACTTC. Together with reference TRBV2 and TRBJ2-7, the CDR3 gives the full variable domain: EPEVTQTPSHQVTQMGQEVILRCVPISNHLYFYWYRQILGQKVEFLVSFYNNEISEKSEIFDDQFSVERPDGSNFTLKIRSTKLEDSAMYFCASKLEGVGLNYEQYFGPGTRLTVT.

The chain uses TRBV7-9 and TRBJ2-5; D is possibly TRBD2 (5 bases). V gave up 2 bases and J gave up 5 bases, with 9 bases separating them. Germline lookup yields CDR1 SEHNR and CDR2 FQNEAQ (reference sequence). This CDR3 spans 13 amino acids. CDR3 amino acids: CASSLTRSETQYF. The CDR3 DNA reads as TGTGCCAGCAGCTTAACTAGATCTGAGACCCAGTACTTC.

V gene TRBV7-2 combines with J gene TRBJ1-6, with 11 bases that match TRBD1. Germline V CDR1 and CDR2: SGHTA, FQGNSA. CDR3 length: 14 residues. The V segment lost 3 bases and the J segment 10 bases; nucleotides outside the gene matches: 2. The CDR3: CASSFGTGGSPLHF. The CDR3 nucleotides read TGTGCCAGCAGCTTTGGGACAGGGGGGTCACCCCTCCACTTT.

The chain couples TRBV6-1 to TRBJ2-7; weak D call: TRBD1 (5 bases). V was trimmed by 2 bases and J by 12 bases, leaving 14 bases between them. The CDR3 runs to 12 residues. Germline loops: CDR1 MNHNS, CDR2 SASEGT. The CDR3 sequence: CASSELATAPYF. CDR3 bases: TGTGCCAGCAGTGAACTTGCGACAGCTCCGTACTTC.

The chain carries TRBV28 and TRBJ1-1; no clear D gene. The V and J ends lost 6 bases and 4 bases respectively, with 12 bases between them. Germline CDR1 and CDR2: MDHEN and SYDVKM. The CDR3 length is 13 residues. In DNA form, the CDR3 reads TGTGCCAGCAGGAACCGGGATTTCACTGAAGCTTTCTTT. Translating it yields CASRNRDFTEAFF.

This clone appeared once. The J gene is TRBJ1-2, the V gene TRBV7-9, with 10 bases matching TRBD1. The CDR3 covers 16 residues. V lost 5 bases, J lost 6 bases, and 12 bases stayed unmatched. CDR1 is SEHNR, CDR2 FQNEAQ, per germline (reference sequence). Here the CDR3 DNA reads TGTGCCAGCAGCGACACCCGCAAAGACAGGGGGCATGGCTACACCTTC. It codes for CASSDTRKDRGHGYTF.

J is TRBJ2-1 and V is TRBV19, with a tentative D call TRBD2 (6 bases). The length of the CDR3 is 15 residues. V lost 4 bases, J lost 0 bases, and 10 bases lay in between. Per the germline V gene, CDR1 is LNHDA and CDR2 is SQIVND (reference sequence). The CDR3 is CASSNLAHSYNEQFF. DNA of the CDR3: TGTGCCAGTAGTAATCTAGCGCACTCCTACAATGAGCAGTTCTTC.

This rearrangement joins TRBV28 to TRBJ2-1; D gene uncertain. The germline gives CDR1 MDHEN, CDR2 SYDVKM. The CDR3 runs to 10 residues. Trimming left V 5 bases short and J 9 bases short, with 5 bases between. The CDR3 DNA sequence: TGTGCCAGCAGTGGCGGTGAGCAGTTCTTC. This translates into CASSGGEQFF. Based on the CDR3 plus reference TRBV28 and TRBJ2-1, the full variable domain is DVKVTQSSRYLVKRTGEKVFLECVQDMDHENMFWYRQDPGLGLRLIYFSYDVKMKEKGDIPEGYSVSREKKERFSLILESASTNQTSMYLCASSGGEQFFGPGTRLTVL.

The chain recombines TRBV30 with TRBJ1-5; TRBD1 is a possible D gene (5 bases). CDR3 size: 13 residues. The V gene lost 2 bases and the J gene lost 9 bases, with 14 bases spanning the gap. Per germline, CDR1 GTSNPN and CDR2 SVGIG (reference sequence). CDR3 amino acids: CAWSSGRGGPQHF. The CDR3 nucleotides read TGTGCCTGGAGTTCCGGCCGCGGGGGGCCCCAGCATTTT.

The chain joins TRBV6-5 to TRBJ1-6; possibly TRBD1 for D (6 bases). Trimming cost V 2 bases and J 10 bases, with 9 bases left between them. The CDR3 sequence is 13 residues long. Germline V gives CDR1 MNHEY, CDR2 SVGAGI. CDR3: CASSYAGVSPLHF. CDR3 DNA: TGTGCCAGCAGTTACGCAGGGGTCTCACCCCTCCACTTT.

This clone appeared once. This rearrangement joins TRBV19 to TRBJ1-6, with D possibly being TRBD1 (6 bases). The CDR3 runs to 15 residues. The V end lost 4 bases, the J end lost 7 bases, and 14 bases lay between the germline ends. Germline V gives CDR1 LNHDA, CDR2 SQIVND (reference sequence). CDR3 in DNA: TGTGCCAGTAGTACGGAACAGGGATGGAATTCACCCCTCCACTTT. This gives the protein CASSTEQGWNSPLHF.

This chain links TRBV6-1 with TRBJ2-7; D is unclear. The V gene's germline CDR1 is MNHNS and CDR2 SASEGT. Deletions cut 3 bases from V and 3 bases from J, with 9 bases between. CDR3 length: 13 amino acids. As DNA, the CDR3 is TGTGCCAGCAGTGACTCCGTCGGCTACGAGCAGTACTTC. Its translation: CASSDSVGYEQYF.

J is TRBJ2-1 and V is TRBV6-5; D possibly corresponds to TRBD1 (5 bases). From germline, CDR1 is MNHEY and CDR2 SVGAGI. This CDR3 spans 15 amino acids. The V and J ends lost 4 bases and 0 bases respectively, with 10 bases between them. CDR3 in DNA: TGTGCCAGCAGTTCCACAGGCTTCTCCTACAATGAGCAGTTCTTC. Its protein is CASSSTGFSYNEQFF.

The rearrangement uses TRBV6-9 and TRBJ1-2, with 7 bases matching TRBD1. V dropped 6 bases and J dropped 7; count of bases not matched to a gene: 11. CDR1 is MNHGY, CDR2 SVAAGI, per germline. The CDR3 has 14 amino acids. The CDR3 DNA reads TGTGCCAGCAGCCACGAAGACAGGGATGGTGGCTACACCTTC. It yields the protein CASSHEDRDGGYTF.

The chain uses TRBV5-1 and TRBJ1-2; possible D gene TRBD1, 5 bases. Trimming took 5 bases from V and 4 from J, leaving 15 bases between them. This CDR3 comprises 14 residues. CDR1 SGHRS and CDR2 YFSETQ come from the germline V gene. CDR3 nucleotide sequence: TGCGCCAGCAGGAGACAGACGACGAGCTATGGCTACACCTTC. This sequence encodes CASRRQTTSYGYTF.

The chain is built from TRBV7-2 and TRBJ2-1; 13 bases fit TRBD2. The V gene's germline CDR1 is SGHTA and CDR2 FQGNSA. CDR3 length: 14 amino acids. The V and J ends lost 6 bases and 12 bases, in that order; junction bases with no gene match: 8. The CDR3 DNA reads TGTGCCAGCAGAGGACTAGCGGGGGCCACCGGGCAGTTCTTC. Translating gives CASRGLAGATGQFF.